The text below deals with one T cell receptor beta chain. Its antigen remains unidentified. These data belong to a study of OX40 agonist ivuxolimab in advanced cancers. Study-wide context: Treatment received earlier with anti-PD-1, anti-PD-L1 or anti-CTLA-4 agents was allowed, and over 30% had some.

Study-level findings and limits: Relatively little clonal expansion, among the lowest observed, appeared in partial responders at 0.1-3.0 mg/kg. CD8+ T cells averaged more expanded clones than CD4+. At doses 0.1 to 3.0 mg/kg, CD4+ and CD8+ clones expanded.

Sequencing used immunoSEQ multiplex PCR; TCRdb keeps in-frame clones, though not all of them. The sample yields more than 80,000 clones, roughly 88% seen once. Material: CD4+ or CD8+ T cells sorted from blood, obtained in a trial of the OX40 agonist ivuxolimab. This TCR derives from an adult with an advanced solid tumor such as melanoma, head and neck, liver or kidney cancer.

The CDR3 reads CASSLGGLEKLFF. The DNA of the CDR3 is TGTGCCAGCAGCTTAGGAGGTCTTGAAAAACTGTTTTTT. The genes are TRBV5-5 and TRBJ1-4; unclear D gene. Per germline, CDR1 SGHKS and CDR2 YYEKEE (reference sequence). The CDR3 is 13 residues long. Deletions cut 2 bases from V and 7 bases from J, with 9 bases between.